This TCR beta chain derives from a study of T-cell memory formation after mild COVID-19. The CDR3 is 14 amino acids. Germline-derived CDR1 and CDR2 are MNHEY and SVGEGT. Trimming took 6 bases from V and 2 from J, leaving 12 bases between them. This clonotype came up a few times. The antigen is not known. General study findings and limits: Clones that shrank (day 15 to 85) were balanced CD4/CD8, whereas later expanders leaned CD4+.

In TCRdb, the 5' RACE reads were re-called with MiXCR into one record per CDR3 protein. The sample yields approximately 500,000 distinct CDR3 sequences, roughly 25% seen once. The chain employs TRBV6-2 or TRBV6-3 and TRBJ2-3; D may be TRBD2 (6 bases). The source of this sequence is an adult woman who had mild COVID-19 (a few samples of this study predate the infection). Cell type and time point are not known. Sequencing was done on a sample of PBMCs or a T cell subset sorted from them (not recorded which). In DNA form, the CDR3 reads TGTGCCAGCAGACCGAGGGACTTCACAGATACGCAGTATTTT. Amino acid sequence: CASRPRDFTDTQYF.